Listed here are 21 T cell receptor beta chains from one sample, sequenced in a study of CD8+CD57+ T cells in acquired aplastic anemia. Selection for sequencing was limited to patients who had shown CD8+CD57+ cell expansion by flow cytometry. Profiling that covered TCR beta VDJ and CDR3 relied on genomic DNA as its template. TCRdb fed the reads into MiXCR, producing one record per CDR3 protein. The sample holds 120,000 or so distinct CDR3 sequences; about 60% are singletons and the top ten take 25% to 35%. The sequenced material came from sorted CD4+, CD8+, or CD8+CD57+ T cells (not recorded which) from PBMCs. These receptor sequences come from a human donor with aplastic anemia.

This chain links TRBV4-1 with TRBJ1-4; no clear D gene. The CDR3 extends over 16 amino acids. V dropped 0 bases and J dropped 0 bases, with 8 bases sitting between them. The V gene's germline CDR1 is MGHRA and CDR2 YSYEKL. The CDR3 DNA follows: TGCGCCAGCAGCCAAGATCCGCAGGCAACTAATGAAAAACTGTTTTTT. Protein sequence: CASSQDPQATNEKLFF.

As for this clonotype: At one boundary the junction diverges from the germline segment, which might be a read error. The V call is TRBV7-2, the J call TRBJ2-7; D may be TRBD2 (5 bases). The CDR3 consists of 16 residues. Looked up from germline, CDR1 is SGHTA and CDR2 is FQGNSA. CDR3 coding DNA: TGTGCCAGCAGCCTAGCCCCGGACGGCCTAACCTACGAGCAGTACTTC. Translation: CASSLAPDGLTYEQYF.

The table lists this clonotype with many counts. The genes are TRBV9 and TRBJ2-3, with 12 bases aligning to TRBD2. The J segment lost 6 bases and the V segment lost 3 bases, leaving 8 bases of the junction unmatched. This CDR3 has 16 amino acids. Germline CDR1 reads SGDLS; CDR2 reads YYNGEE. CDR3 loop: CASSGTSGVGGDTQYF. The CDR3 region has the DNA TGTGCCAGCAGCGGGACTAGCGGGGTCGGGGGGGATACGCAGTATTTT.

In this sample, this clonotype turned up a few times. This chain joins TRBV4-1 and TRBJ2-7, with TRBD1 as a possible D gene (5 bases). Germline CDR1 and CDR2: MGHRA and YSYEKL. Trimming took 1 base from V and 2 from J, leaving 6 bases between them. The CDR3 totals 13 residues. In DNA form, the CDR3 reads TGCGCCAGCAGCCAAGGGGGCACCTACGAGCAGTACTTC. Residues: CASSQGGTYEQYF.

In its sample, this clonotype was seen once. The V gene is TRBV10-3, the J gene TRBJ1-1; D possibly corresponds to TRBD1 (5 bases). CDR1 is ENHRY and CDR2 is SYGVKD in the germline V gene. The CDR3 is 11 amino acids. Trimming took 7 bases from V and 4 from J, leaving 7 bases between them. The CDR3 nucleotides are TGTGCCATCATGGGGACCACTGAAGCTTTCTTT. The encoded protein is CAIMGTTEAFF.

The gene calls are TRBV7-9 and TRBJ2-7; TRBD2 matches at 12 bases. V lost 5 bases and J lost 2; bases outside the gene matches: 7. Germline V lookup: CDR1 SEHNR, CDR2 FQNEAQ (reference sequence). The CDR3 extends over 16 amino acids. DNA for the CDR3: TGTGCCAGCAGCATGACTAGCGGGAGCTCGGCCTACGAGCAGTACTTC. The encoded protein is CASSMTSGSSAYEQYF.

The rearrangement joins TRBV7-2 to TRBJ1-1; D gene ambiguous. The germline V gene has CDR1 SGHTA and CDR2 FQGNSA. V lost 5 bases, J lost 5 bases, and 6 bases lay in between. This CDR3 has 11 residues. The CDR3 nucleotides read TGTGCCAGCAGCAGGGATACTGAAGCTTTCTTT. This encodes CASSRDTEAFF.

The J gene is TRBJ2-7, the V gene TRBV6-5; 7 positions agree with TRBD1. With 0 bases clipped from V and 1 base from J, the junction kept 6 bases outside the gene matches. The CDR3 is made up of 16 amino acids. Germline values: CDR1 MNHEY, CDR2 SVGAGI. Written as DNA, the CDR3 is TGTGCCAGCAGTTACTCGTCAGGGGGTACTTCCTACGAGCAGTACTTC. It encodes CASSYSSGGTSYEQYF.

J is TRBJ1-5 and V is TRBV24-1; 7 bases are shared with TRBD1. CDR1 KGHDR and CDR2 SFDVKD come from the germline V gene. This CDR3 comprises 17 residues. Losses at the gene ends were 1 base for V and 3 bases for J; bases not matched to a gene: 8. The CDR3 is CATSDFRKGTDNQPQHF. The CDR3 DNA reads TGTGCCACCAGTGATTTCCGGAAGGGGACAGACAATCAGCCCCAGCATTTT.

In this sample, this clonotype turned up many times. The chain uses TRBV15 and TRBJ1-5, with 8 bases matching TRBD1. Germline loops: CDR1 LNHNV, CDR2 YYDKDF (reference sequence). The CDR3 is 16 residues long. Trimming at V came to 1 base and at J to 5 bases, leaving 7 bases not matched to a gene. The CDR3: CATSRGGNRGYQPQHF. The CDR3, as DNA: TGTGCCACCAGCAGAGGAGGGAACAGGGGGTATCAGCCCCAGCATTTT.

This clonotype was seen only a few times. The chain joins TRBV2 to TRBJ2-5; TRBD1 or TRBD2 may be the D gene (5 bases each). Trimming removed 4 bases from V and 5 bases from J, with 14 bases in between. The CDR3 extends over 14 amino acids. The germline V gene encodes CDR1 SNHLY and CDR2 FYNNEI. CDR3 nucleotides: TGTGCCAGCAGTGTACTGGGGGAAGTGGAGACCCAGTACTTC. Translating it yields CASSVLGEVETQYF.

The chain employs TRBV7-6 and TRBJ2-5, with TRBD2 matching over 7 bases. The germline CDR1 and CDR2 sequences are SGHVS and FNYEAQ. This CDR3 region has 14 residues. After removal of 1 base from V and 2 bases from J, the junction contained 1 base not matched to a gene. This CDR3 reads CASSLGGGQETQYF. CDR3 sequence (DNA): TGTGCCAGCAGCTTAGGGGGAGGGCAAGAGACCCAGTACTTC.

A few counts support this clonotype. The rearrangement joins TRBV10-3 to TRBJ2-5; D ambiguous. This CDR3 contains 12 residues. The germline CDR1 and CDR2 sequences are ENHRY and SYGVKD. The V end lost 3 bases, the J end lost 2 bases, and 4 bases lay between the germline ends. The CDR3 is CAISDQQETQYF. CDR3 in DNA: TGTGCCATCAGTGACCAGCAAGAGACCCAGTACTTC.

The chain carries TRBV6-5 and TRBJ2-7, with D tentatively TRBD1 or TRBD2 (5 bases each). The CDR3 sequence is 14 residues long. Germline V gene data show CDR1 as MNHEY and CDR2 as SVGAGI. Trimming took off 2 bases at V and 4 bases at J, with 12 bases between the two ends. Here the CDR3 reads CASSYDEGLYEQYF. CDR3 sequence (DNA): TGTGCCAGCAGTTACGACGAGGGGCTATACGAGCAGTACTTC.

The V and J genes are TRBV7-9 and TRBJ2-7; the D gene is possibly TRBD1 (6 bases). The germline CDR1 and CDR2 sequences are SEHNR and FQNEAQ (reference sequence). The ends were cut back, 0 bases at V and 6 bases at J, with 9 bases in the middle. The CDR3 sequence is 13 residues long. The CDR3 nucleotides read TGTGCCAGCAGCTTAGCGAGAGGGGGCGAGCAGTACTTC. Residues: CASSLARGGEQYF.

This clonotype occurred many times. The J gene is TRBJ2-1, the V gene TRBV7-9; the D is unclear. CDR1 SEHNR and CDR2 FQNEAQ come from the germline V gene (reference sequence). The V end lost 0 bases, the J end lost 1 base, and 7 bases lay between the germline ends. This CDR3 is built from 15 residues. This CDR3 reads CASSLARGSYNEQFF. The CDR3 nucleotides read TGTGCCAGCAGCTTAGCCCGAGGATCCTACAATGAGCAGTTCTTC.

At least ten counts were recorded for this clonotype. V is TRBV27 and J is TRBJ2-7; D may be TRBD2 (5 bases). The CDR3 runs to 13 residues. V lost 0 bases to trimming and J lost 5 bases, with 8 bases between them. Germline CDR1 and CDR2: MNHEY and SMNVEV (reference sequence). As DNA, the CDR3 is TGTGCCAGCAGTTTATCGCGGAGGAACGAGCAGTACTTC. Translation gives CASSLSRRNEQYF.

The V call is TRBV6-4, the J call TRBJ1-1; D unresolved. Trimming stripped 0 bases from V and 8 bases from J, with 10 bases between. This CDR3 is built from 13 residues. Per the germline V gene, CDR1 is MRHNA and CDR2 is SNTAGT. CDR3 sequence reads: CASSDSTGREAFF. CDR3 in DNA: TGTGCCAGCAGTGACTCGACGGGTAGGGAAGCTTTCTTT.

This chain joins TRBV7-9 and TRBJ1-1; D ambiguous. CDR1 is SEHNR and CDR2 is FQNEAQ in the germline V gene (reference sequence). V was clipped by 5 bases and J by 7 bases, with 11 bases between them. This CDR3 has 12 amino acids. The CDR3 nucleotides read TGTGCCAGCAGCGTTGGTACATTTGAAGCTTTCTTT. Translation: CASSVGTFEAFF.

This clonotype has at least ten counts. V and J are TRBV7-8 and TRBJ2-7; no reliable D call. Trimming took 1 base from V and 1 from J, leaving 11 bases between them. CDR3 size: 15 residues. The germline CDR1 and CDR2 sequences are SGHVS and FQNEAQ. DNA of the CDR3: TGTGCCAGCAGCTTAGTGCAAGGACCATCCTACGAGCAGTACTTC. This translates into CASSLVQGPSYEQYF.

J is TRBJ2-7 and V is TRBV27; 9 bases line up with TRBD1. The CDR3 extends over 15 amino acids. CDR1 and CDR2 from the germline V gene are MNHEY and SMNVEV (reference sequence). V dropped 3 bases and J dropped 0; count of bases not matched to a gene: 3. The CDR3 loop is CASSLGTGSSYEQYF. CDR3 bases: TGTGCCAGCAGTTTGGGGACAGGGAGCTCCTACGAGCAGTACTTC.